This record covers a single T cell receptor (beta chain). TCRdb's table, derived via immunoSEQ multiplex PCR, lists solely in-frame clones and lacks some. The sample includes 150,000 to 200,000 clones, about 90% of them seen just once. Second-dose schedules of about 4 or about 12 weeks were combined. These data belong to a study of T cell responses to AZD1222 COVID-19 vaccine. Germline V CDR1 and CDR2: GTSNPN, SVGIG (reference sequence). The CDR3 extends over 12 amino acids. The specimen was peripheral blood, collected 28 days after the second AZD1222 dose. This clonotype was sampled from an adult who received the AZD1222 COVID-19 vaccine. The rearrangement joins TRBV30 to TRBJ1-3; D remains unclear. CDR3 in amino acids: CGTSTSGNTIYF. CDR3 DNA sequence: TGTGGGACGTCCACCTCTGGAAACACCATATATTTT.